Below, one TCR beta chain is given with its context. Trimming pared 4 bases from V and 4 bases from J, leaving 12 bases between. Germline assignment: CDR1 MDHEN and CDR2 SYDVKM. The CDR3 extends over 14 amino acids. This sample was taken from a study of blood T cell repertoires in COVID-19. Sequencing used immunoSEQ multiplex PCR; TCRdb keeps in-frame clones, though not all of them. The repertoire holds approximately 120,000 clones, with about 80% as singletons. The rearrangement joins TRBV28 to TRBJ2-3, with D unclear. The clonotype originates from a woman in her forties or fifties with acute or convalescent COVID-19. Sequenced input: peripheral blood. Here the CDR3 DNA reads TGTGCCAGCAGTTCCCAAGGAGAGGCAGATACGCAGTATTTT. Translating it yields CASSSQGEADTQYF.